These 23 T cell receptor beta chains were all obtained from the same sample, sequenced in a study of T cell responses to AZD1222 COVID-19 vaccine. Assay: immunoSEQ multiplex PCR; the TCRdb copy retains only in-frame clones and omits some. The data show tens of thousands of clones, roughly 81% seen once. The sample in question was peripheral blood, obtained on day 0 of AZD1222 vaccination. The receptors were gathered from an adult in good health.

The rearrangement joins TRBV7-9 to TRBJ1-3, with D possibly matching TRBD1 (5 bases). Trimming pared 1 base from V and 4 bases from J, leaving 14 bases between. Germline V gives CDR1 SEHNR, CDR2 FQNEAQ (reference sequence). This CDR3 is built from 16 residues. The CDR3 region is CASSLVGGYPGNTIYF. CDR3 coding DNA: TGTGCCAGCAGCTTAGTCGGGGGTTATCCGGGAAACACCATATATTTT.

This clone has only one observation. V gene TRBV7-2 combines with J gene TRBJ1-6, with D unclear. Trimming took 5 bases from V and 7 from J, leaving 15 bases between them. The CDR3 is 15 residues long. Germline V gives CDR1 SGHTA, CDR2 FQGNSA. CDR3 in amino acids: CASSQAALGNSPLHF. CDR3 DNA sequence: TGTGCCAGCAGCCAAGCAGCCCTCGGAAATTCACCCCTCCACTTT.

The CDR3: CASSVGRGSGNTIYF. Here the CDR3 DNA reads TGCGCCAGCAGTGTGGGCAGGGGCTCTGGAAACACCATATATTTT. The rearrangement joins TRBV10-2 to TRBJ1-3; tentative D call: TRBD1 (6 bases). V dropped 4 bases and J dropped 0 bases, with 10 bases sitting between them. CDR3 size: 15 residues. From germline, CDR1 is WSHSY and CDR2 SAAADI.

The genes are TRBV5-1 and TRBJ2-7; 9 bases are shared with TRBD2. The germline CDR1 and CDR2 sequences are SGHRS and YFSETQ. Unmatched junction bases numbered 8, after V lost 4 bases and J lost 3 bases. CDR3 length equals 15 residues. CDR3 region: CASSQAAGGSYEQYF. CDR3 nucleotides: TGCGCCAGCAGCCAAGCAGCGGGGGGCAGCTACGAGCAGTACTTC.

The chain has TRBV18 and TRBJ1-2, with a possible D match to TRBD1 (5 bases). The CDR3 runs 15 residues. Germline CDR1 and CDR2: KGHSH and LQKENI. V lost 3 bases to trimming and J lost 4 bases, with 15 bases between them. The CDR3 coding sequence is TGTGCCAGCTCACCGGGCAGGGTGAATACCTATGGCTACACCTTC. This sequence encodes CASSPGRVNTYGYTF.

The chain links TRBV9 to TRBJ1-4, with a tentative D call TRBD1 (5 bases). Germline-derived CDR1 and CDR2 are SGDLS and YYNGEE. This CDR3 has 15 amino acids. Deletions cut 3 bases from V and 10 bases from J, with 19 bases between. CDR3 sequence (DNA): TGTGCCAGCAGCGGGAAAGACACGGGGACGGGAAAACTGTTTTTT. It yields the protein CASSGKDTGTGKLFF.

The V gene is TRBV5-8, the J gene TRBJ1-1; 8 bases fit TRBD1. CDR3 size: 15 residues. The V segment lost 4 bases and the J segment 4 bases; nucleotides outside the gene matches: 9. The germline V gene encodes CDR1 SGHTS and CDR2 YDEGEE. CDR3: CASSPRTGRGTEAFF. The CDR3, as DNA: TGTGCCAGCAGCCCCCGGACAGGGCGGGGCACTGAAGCTTTCTTT.

This clone showed up just once. The V gene is TRBV6-2 or TRBV6-3, the J gene TRBJ1-5; the D is unclear. V was clipped by 5 bases and J by 5 bases, with 7 bases between them. Germline V gene data show CDR1 as MNHEY and CDR2 as SVGEGT. The CDR3 totals 12 residues. The chain's CDR3 is CASSHGDQPQHF. The CDR3 nucleotides are TGTGCCAGCAGTCACGGGGATCAGCCCCAGCATTTT.

The V and J genes are TRBV25-1 and TRBJ1-2; 9 positions match TRBD1. In germline, CDR1 is MGHDK, CDR2 SYGVNS. The trim removed 5 bases at V and 6 bases at J, leaving 7 bases unmatched. CDR3 length equals 14 residues. CDR3 nucleotides: TGTGCCAGCAGTCCCACAGGGGGCGAGCATGGCTACACCTTC. It is translated as CASSPTGGEHGYTF.

The chain joins TRBV28 to TRBJ2-7; 7 nucleotides match TRBD1. This CDR3 region has 18 residues. In germline, CDR1 is MDHEN, CDR2 SYDVKM. Unmatched junction bases numbered 16, after V lost 4 bases and J lost 1 base. The CDR3 nucleotides read TGTGCCAGCAGTTCCATACGCAGGGGGTCGTCGGCTTCCTACGAGCAGTACTTC. Translating it yields CASSSIRRGSSASYEQYF. Based on the CDR3 plus reference TRBV28 and TRBJ2-7, the full variable domain is DVKVTQSSRYLVKRTGEKVFLECVQDMDHENMFWYRQDPGLGLRLIYFSYDVKMKEKGDIPEGYSVSREKKERFSLILESASTNQTSMYLCASSSIRRGSSASYEQYFGPGTRLTVT.

J is TRBJ2-7 and V is TRBV9; the match to TRBD2 covers 12 bases. J was trimmed by 3 bases and V by 0 bases; bases with no gene match: 1. This CDR3 region has 15 residues. Germline assignment: CDR1 SGDLS and CDR2 YYNGEE. The CDR3 nucleotides read TGTGCCAGCAGCGTAGGGACTAGCGGGGTCTACGAGCAGTACTTC. This codes for CASSVGTSGVYEQYF.

The gene calls are TRBV6-5 and TRBJ2-2, with 7 bases matching TRBD2. J was trimmed by 9 bases and V by 5 bases; bases with no gene match: 12. Germline assignment: CDR1 MNHEY and CDR2 SVGAGI. This CDR3 is 15 amino acids long. CDR3 nucleotides: TGTGCCAGCAGTACTGCGGGGGTGTCTAGCAGGGAGCTGTTTTTT. Translated: CASSTAGVSSRELFF.

This chain connects TRBV9 to TRBJ1-5; D is unresolved. Germline lookup yields CDR1 SGDLS and CDR2 YYNGEE. This CDR3 has 12 amino acids. V shed 0 bases and J shed 8 bases, with 6 bases lying between them. CDR3 protein: CASSVGFEPQHF. In DNA form, the CDR3 reads TGTGCCAGCAGCGTAGGGTTCGAGCCCCAGCATTTT.

The chain links TRBV28 to TRBJ1-3, with D possibly matching TRBD1 (5 bases). The V end was cut by 5 bases, the J end by 4 bases, with 15 bases between. CDR1 and CDR2 from the germline V gene are MDHEN and SYDVKM. The CDR3 covers 15 residues. CDR3 protein: CASSPPPTAGNTIYF. CDR3 in DNA: TGTGCCAGCAGTCCACCCCCGACAGCGGGAAACACCATATATTTT. The full variable domain, rest sourced from reference TRBV28 and TRBJ1-3, is DVKVTQSSRYLVKRTGEKVFLECVQDMDHENMFWYRQDPGLGLRLIYFSYDVKMKEKGDIPEGYSVSREKKERFSLILESASTNQTSMYLCASSPPPTAGNTIYFGEGSWLTVV.

V gene TRBV6-5 combines with J gene TRBJ1-2, with D possibly TRBD1 on 6 matching bases. From germline, CDR1 is MNHEY and CDR2 SVGAGI. Between the trimmed V and J ends, which lost 2 bases and 7 bases, there was a span of 11 bases. The CDR3 is 13 residues long. In nucleotides, the CDR3 is TGTGCCAGCAGTTACGGGGGCAGGAGTGGCTACACCTTC. Translated: CASSYGGRSGYTF.

The CDR3 coding sequence is TGTGCCAGCAGCCAGAACCAGGGTACGGAAAAACTGTTTTTT. Translated, it gives CASSQNQGTEKLFF. The gene calls are TRBV11-2 and TRBJ1-4, with a weak D call TRBD1 (5 bases). V was pared by 5 bases and J by 8 bases, with 15 bases between. Germline V CDR1 and CDR2: SGHAT, FQNNGV. CDR3 size: 14 residues.

The chain combines TRBV9 with TRBJ1-1; 10 nucleotides align to TRBD1. CDR1 is SGDLS and CDR2 is YYNGEE in the germline V gene. The CDR3 has 17 residues. Losses at the gene ends were 3 bases for V and 1 base for J; bases not matched to a gene: 9. The CDR3 is CASSEGTGARRNTEAFF. The CDR3 nucleotides read TGTGCCAGCAGCGAAGGGACAGGGGCGAGGAGGAACACTGAAGCTTTCTTT.

This clone was observed once. This rearrangement joins TRBV7-2 to TRBJ2-7, with 7 bases fitting TRBD2. V shed 5 bases, J shed 3 bases, and the junction held 10 bases outside the gene matches. The CDR3 extends over 15 amino acids. The V gene's germline CDR1 is SGHTA and CDR2 FQGNSA. For the CDR3, the DNA is TGTGCCAGCAGCCCGTCTAGCGGTGGTTACTACGAGCAGTACTTC. Its translation is CASSPSSGGYYEQYF.

J is TRBJ1-2 and V is TRBV5-1, with D possibly being TRBD1 (6 bases). The germline V gene has CDR1 SGHRS and CDR2 YFSETQ. The V end was cut by 1 base, the J end by 7 bases, with 14 bases between. The CDR3 extends over 14 amino acids. The CDR3 loop reads CASSLSRQEVGYTF. The CDR3, as DNA: TGCGCCAGCAGCTTGAGTCGACAGGAGGTTGGCTACACCTTC.

The chain uses TRBV4-2 and TRBJ2-2; D might be TRBD1 (5 bases). The CDR3 covers 16 residues. V gave up 3 bases and J gave up 0 bases, with 11 bases separating them. Germline CDR1 and CDR2: LGHNA and YNFKEQ. As DNA, the CDR3 is TGTGCCAGCAGCCACCAGGGCCACACGAACACCGGGGAGCTGTTTTTT. Translation: CASSHQGHTNTGELFF.

This chain connects TRBV5-4 to TRBJ2-7, with D hard to call. V lost 7 bases and J 12 bases, leaving 20 bases between the germline ends. This CDR3 region has 12 residues. CDR1 and CDR2 from the germline V gene are SGHNT and YYREEE (reference sequence). CDR3: CASRAPQNPWYF. The CDR3 nucleotides are TGTGCCAGCCGAGCCCCTCAGAACCCCTGGTACTTC.

The chain recombines TRBV6-2 or TRBV6-3 with TRBJ1-4; D gene unclear. Trimming cost V 2 bases and J 10 bases, with 11 bases left between them. CDR1 and CDR2 from the germline V gene are MNHEY and SVGEGT. The CDR3 length is 13 residues. Here the CDR3 reads CASSYGGERKLFF. DNA of the CDR3: TGTGCCAGCAGTTACGGTGGGGAGAGAAAACTGTTTTTT.

This clone was seen only once. The chain has TRBV5-4 and TRBJ1-2, with TRBD1 as a possible D gene (5 bases). Germline V gene sequence: CDR1 SGHNT, CDR2 YYREEE (reference sequence). With 3 bases removed from V and 1 base from J, the gap between germline ends came to 13 bases. The CDR3 spans 15 residues. CDR3 sequence (DNA): TGTGCCAGCAGCTCTCTCGGGGCACTTAACTATGGCTACACCTTC. Its protein is CASSSLGALNYGYTF.